What follows are 9 T cell receptor beta chains derived from one specimen sequenced in a study of T cell responses to AZD1222 COVID-19 vaccine. TCRdb keeps only in-frame clones here, not all; method: immunoSEQ multiplex PCR. The sample yields 150,000 or so clones, 91% seen once. Sequences were derived from peripheral blood, sampled 28 days after the second AZD1222 dose. The source is an adult who received the AZD1222 COVID-19 vaccine.

The chain combines TRBV6-6 with TRBJ2-7; TRBD1 is a possible D gene (6 bases). Germline V gene lookup returns CDR1 MNHNY and CDR2 SVGAGI (reference sequence). This CDR3 spans 13 amino acids. V was shortened by 7 bases and J by 2 bases, with 12 bases between the two germline ends. This CDR3 reads CASTQDRAYEQYF. In DNA, the CDR3 is TGTGCCAGCACCCAGGACAGAGCCTACGAGCAGTACTTC.

The V and J genes are TRBV10-3 and TRBJ1-2; 9 bases are shared with TRBD1. The CDR3 is 15 amino acids. Losses at the gene ends were 5 bases for V and 4 bases for J; bases not matched to a gene: 8. Germline CDR1 is ENHRY and CDR2 is SYGVKD. The DNA for the CDR3 is TGTGCCATCAGTCTAGGACAGGGGCCCACCTATGGCTACACCTTC. It encodes CAISLGQGPTYGYTF.

V is TRBV7-3 and J is TRBJ2-1; 7 bases align to TRBD2. The CDR3 contains 15 residues. With 0 bases clipped from V and 8 bases from J, the junction kept 7 bases outside the gene matches. Germline assignment: CDR1 SGHTA and CDR2 FQGTGA. The CDR3 reads CASSLTGGSGDEQFF. For the CDR3, the DNA is TGTGCCAGCAGCTTAACCGGCGGGAGCGGGGATGAGCAGTTCTTC.

A word on this clone: Other DNA sequences within the sample encode an identical CDR3. V is TRBV3-1 (or the pseudogene TRBV3-2) and J is TRBJ2-7; D gene ambiguous. In germline, CDR1 is LGHDT, CDR2 YNNKEL (reference sequence). The CDR3 contains 13 residues. V lost 1 base and J lost 4, with 8 bases in between. The CDR3 DNA follows: TGTGCCAGCAGCCAAGTGGACGGGTACGAGCAGTACTTC. Residues: CASSQVDGYEQYF.

The chain carries TRBV7-8 and TRBJ2-2, with TRBD2 identical over 7 bases. The germline CDR1 and CDR2 sequences are SGHVS and FQNEAQ. The CDR3 sequence is 15 residues long. J was trimmed by 2 bases and V by 5 bases; bases with no gene match: 5. CDR3 residues: CASSPSGDNTGELFF. CDR3 DNA: TGTGCCAGCAGCCCTAGCGGAGATAACACCGGGGAGCTGTTTTTT. Together with reference TRBV7-8 and TRBJ2-2, the CDR3 gives the full variable domain: GAGVSQSPRYKVAKRGQDVALRCDPISGHVSLFWYQQALGQGPEFLTYFQNEAQLDKSGLPSDRFFAERPEGSVSTLKIQRTQQEDSAVYLCASSPSGDNTGELFFGEGSRLTVL.

The chain carries TRBV3-1 (or the pseudogene TRBV3-2) and TRBJ1-5; D is uncertain. This CDR3 has 16 residues. Trimming removed 0 bases from V and 3 bases from J, with 12 bases in between. Germline CDR1 is LGHDT and CDR2 is YNNKEL (reference sequence). CDR3 sequence (DNA): TGTGCCAGCAGCCAAGATTCCGTCCCCTCCAATCAGCCCCAGCATTTT. Protein: CASSQDSVPSNQPQHF.

The J gene is TRBJ2-7, the V gene TRBV27; maybe TRBD2 (5 bases). The CDR3 spans 17 residues. CDR1 MNHEY and CDR2 SMNVEV come from the germline V gene (reference sequence). Trimming cost V 5 bases and J 3 bases, with 23 bases left between them. CDR3 residues: CASSTTTRVGRFYEQYF. CDR3 DNA sequence: TGTGCCAGCAGTACAACTACTAGGGTGGGAAGATTCTACGAGCAGTACTTC.

In DNA, the CDR3 is TGTGCCAGCAGCGTAGAAGCTAGCGGGACGGGGGAGCAGTTCTTC. This sequence encodes CASSVEASGTGEQFF. V gene TRBV9 combines with J gene TRBJ2-1, with 9 bases lining up with TRBD2. This CDR3 is built from 15 residues. CDR1 and CDR2 (germline): SGDLS, YYNGEE. Unmatched junction bases numbered 8, after V lost 0 bases and J lost 10 bases.

The J gene is TRBJ1-4, the V gene TRBV7-2; TRBD1 is a possible D gene (5 bases). This CDR3 is 15 amino acids long. Germline CDR1 is SGHTA and CDR2 is FQGNSA. Trimming removed 1 base from V and 4 bases from J, with 10 bases in between. The CDR3 sequence is CASSLGDGSNEKLFF. The DNA for the CDR3 is TGTGCCAGCAGCTTAGGGGACGGAAGTAATGAAAAACTGTTTTTT.